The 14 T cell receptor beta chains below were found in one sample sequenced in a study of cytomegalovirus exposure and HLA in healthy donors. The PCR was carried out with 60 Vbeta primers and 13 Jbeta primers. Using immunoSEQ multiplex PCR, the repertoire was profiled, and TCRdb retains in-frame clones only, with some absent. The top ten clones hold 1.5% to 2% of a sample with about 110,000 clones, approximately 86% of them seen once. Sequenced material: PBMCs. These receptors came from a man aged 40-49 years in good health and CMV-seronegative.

The CDR3 region is CSVYGGGNYEQYF. The CDR3 DNA is TGCAGCGTTTACGGCGGGGGGAACTACGAGCAGTACTTC. This chain joins TRBV29-1 and TRBJ2-7, with 8 positions matching TRBD2. V shed 5 bases and J 3 bases; nucleotides not matched to a gene: 6. The CDR3 totals 13 residues. Germline-derived CDR1 and CDR2 are SQVTM and ANQGSEA.

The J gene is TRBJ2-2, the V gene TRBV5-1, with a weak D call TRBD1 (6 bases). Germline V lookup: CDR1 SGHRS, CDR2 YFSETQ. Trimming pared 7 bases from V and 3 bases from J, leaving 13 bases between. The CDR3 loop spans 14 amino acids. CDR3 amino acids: CASQTGLYTGELFF. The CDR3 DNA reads TGCGCCAGCCAGACAGGACTCTACACCGGGGAGCTGTTTTTT.

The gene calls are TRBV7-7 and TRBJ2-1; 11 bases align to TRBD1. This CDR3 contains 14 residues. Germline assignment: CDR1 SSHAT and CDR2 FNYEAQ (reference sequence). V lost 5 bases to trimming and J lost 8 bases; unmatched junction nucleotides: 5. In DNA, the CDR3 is TGTGCCAGCAGCCCGGACAGGGGGCATGATGAGCAGTTCTTC. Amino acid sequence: CASSPDRGHDEQFF.

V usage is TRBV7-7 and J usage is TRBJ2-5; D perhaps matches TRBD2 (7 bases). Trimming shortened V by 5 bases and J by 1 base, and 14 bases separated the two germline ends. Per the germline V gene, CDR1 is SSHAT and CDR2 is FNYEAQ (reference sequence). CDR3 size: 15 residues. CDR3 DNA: TGTGCCAGCAGCCAAGGGGCGGGGGCCCAAGAGACCCAGTACTTC. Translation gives CASSQGAGAQETQYF.

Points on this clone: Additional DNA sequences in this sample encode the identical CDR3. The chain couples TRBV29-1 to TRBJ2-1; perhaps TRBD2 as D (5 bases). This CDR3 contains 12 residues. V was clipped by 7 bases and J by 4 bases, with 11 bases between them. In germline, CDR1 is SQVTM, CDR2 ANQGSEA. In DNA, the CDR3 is TGCAGCGGGAAGAGCGGTTACAATGAGCAGTTCTTC. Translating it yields CSGKSGYNEQFF.

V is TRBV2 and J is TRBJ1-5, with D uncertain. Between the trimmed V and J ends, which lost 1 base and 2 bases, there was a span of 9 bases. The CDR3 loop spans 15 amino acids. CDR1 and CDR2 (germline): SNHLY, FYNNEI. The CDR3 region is CASSEDGDGNQPQHF. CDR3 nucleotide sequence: TGTGCCAGCAGTGAAGACGGGGATGGCAATCAGCCCCAGCATTTT.

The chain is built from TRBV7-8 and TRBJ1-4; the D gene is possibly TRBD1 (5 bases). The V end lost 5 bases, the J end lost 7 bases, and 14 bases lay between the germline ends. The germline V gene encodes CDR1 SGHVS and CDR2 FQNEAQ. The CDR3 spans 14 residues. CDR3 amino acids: CASSLTWGVEKLFF. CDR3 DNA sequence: TGTGCCAGCAGCCTTACTTGGGGGGTTGAAAAACTGTTTTTT.

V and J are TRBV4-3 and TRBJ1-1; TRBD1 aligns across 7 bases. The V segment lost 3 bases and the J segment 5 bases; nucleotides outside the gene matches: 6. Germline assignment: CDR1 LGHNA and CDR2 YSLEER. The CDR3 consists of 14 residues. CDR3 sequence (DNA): TGCGCCAGCAGCCAGAACAGGGGACGGACTGAAGCTTTCTTT. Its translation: CASSQNRGRTEAFF.

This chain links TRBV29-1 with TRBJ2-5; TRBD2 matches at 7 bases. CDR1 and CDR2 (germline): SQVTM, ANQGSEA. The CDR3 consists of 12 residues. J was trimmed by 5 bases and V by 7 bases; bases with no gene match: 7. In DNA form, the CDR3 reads TGCAGCGCCGCCCTAGCGGCGGAGACCCAGTACTTC. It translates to CSAALAAETQYF.

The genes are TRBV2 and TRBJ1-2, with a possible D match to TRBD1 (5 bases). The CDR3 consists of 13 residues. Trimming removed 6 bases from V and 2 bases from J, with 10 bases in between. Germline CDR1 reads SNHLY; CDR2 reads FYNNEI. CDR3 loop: CASSRAGNYGYTF. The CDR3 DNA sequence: TGTGCCAGCAGCAGGGCAGGCAACTATGGCTACACCTTC. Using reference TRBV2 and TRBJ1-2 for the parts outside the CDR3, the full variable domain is EPEVTQTPSHQVTQMGQEVILRCVPISNHLYFYWYRQILGQKVEFLVSFYNNEISEKSEIFDDQFSVERPDGSNFTLKIRSTKLEDSAMYFCASSRAGNYGYTFGSGTRLTVV.

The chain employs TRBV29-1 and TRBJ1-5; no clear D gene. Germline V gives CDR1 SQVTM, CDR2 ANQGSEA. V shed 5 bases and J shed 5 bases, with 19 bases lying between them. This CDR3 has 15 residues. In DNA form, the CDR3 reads TGCAGCGTTTTGGACTCCAACGGAGGGCATCAGCCCCAGCATTTT. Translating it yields CSVLDSNGGHQPQHF. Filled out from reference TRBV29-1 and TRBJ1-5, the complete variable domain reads SAVISQKPSRDICQRGTSLTIQCQVDSQVTMMFWYRQQPGQSLTLIATANQGSEATYESGFVIDKFPISRPNLTFSTLTVSNMSPEDSSIYLCSVLDSNGGHQPQHFGDGTRLSIL.

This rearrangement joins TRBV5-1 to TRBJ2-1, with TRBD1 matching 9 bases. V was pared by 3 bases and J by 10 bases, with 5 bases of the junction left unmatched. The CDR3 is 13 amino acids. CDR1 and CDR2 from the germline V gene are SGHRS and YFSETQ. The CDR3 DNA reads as TGCGCCAGCAGCTCGGGACAGGGACGCGAGCAGTTCTTC. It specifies CASSSGQGREQFF.

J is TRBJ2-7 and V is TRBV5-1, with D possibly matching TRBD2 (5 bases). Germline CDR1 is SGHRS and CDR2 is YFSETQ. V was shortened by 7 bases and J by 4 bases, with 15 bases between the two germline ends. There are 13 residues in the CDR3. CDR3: CASAVLTGYEQYF. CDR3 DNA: TGCGCCAGCGCCGTCCTAACGGGATACGAGCAGTACTTC.

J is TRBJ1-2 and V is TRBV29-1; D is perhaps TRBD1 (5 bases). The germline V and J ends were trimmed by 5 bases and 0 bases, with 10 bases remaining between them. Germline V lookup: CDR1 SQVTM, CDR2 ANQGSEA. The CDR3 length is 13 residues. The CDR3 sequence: CSVWKGPNYGYTF. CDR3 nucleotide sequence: TGCAGCGTTTGGAAGGGGCCTAACTATGGCTACACCTTC.